This T cell receptor beta chain appears in the sequencing data of a study of siplizumab effects on memory and regulatory T cells. Study observations and caveats: The authors could not assign a naive or memory phenotype to roughly 80-96% of proliferating CD4+ or CD8+ clones.

The CDR3 runs to 15 residues. V was pared by 2 bases and J by 0 bases, with 11 bases between. The germline CDR1 and CDR2 sequences are SGHKS and YYEKEE (reference sequence). As for this clone: Its target is unknown.

Produced via immunoSEQ multiplex PCR; TCRdb's table is partial and in-frame only. Of around 100,000 clones in the sample, approximately 92% were seen once. The source material was CD4+ T cells sorted from blood. The V gene is TRBV5-5, the J gene TRBJ1-1; no definite D call. The receptor's source is a human donor in good health. Some clones in this sample may be carry-over from other donors' samples. The CDR3 DNA is TGTGCCAGCAGCTTCGTAGACCGGCTGAACACTGAAGCTTTCTTT. Protein product: CASSFVDRLNTEAFF.